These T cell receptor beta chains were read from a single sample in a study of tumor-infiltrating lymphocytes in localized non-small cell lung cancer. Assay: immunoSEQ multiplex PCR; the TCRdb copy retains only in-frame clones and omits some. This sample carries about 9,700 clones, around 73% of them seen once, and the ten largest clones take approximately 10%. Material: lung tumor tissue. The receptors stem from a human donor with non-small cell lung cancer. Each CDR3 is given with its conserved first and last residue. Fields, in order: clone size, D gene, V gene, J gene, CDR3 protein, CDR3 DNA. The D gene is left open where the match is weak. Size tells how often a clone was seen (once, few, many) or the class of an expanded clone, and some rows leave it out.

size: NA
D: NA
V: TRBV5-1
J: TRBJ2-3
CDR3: CASSQKDTQYF
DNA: TGCGCCAGCAGTCAAAAAGATACGCAGTATTTT

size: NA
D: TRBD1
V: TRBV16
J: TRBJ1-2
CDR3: CASSPDRGNGYTF
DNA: TGTGCCAGCAGCCCGGACAGGGGGAATGGCTACACCTTC

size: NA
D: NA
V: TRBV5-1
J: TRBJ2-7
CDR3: CASSLDRATYEQYF
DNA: TGCGCCAGCAGCTTGGACAGGGCTACCTACGAGCAGTACTTC

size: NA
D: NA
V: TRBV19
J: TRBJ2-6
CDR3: CASSSSSGANVLTF
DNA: TGTGCCAGTAGTAGTAGCTCTGGGGCCAACGTCCTGACTTTC

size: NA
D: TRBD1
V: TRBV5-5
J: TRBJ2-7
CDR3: CASSLADRGIYEQYF
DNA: TGTGCCAGCAGCTTGGCGGACAGGGGGATCTACGAGCAGTACTTC

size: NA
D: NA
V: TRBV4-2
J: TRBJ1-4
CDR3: CASSRAPTNEKLFF
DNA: TGTGCCAGCAGCCGGGCCCCAACTAATGAAAAACTGTTTTTT

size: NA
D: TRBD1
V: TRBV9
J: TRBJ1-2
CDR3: CASSPGGTVIYTF
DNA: TGTGCCAGCAGCCCCGGGGGGACAGTCATCTACACCTTC

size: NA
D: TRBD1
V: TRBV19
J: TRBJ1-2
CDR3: CASSIGGQGVNYGYTF
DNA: TGTGCCAGTAGTATAGGAGGACAGGGGGTTAACTATGGCTACACCTTC

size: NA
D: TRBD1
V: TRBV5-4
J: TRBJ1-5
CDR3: CASREKRGTGNTQPQHF
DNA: TGTGCCAGCAGGGAGAAACGCGGGACAGGGAATACTCAGCCCCAGCATTTT

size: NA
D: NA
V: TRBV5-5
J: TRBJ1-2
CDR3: CASSPRVGNYGYTF
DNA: TGTGCCAGCAGCCCCCGGGTCGGAAACTATGGCTACACCTTC

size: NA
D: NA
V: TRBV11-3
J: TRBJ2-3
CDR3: CASSPEAGQLDTQYF
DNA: TGTGCCAGCAGCCCAGAGGCGGGACAGCTAGATACGCAGTATTTT

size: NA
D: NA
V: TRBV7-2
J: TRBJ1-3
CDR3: CASSFPGGAGGNTIYF
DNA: TGTGCCAGCAGCTTTCCGGGGGGCGCGGGAGGAAACACCATATATTTT

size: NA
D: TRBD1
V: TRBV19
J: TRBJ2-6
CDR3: CASWTGAGANVLTF
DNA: TGTGCCAGCTGGACAGGGGCCGGGGCCAACGTCCTGACTTTC

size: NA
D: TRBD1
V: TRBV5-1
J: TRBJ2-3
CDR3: CASSLVGTGAVLAQYF
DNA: TGCGCCAGCAGCTTGGTGGGCACAGGGGCCGTATTAGCGCAGTATTTT

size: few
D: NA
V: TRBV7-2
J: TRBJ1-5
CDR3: CASSLARWGGNQPQHF
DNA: TGTGCCAGCAGCTTAGCGCGTTGGGGGGGAAATCAGCCCCAGCATTTT

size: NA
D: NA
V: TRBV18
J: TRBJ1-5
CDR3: CASSLGSGRINQPQHF
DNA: TGTGCCAGCTCACTCGGATCGGGACGGATCAATCAGCCCCAGCATTTT

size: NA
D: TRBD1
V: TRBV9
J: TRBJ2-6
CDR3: CASSPGTGTSGANVLTF
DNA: TGTGCCAGCAGCCCCGGGACAGGGACCTCTGGGGCCAACGTCCTGACTTTC

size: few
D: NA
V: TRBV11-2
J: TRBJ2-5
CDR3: CASSYSGPYPQYF
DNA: TGTGCCAGCAGCTATTCCGGACCCTACCCCCAGTACTTC

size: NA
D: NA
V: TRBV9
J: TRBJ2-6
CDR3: CASSPMAGSGANVLTF
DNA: TGTGCCAGCAGCCCAATGGCAGGCTCTGGGGCCAACGTCCTGACTTTC

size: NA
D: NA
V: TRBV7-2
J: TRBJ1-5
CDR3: CASSLEGGNQPQHF
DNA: TGTGCCAGCAGCTTGGAGGGAGGCAATCAGCCCCAGCATTTT

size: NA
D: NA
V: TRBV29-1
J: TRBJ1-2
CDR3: CSVVLLVGVNYGYTF
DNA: TGCAGCGTTGTACTTCTTGTAGGGGTAAACTATGGCTACACCTTC

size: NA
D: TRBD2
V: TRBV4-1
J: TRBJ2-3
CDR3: CASSRTGTSGGDTDTQYF
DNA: TGCGCCAGCAGCCGGACCGGGACTAGCGGGGGGGACACAGATACGCAGTATTTT

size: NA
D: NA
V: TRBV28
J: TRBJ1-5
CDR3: CASSLFRGAGQPQHF
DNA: TGTGCCAGCAGTTTATTCCGGGGCGCGGGACAGCCCCAGCATTTT

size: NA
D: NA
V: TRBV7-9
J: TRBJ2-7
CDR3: CASSFGGTGYEQYF
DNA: TGTGCCAGCAGCTTTGGGGGTACGGGGTACGAGCAGTACTTC

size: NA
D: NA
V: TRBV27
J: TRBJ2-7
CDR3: CASREGRRTGEQYF
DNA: TGTGCCAGCAGGGAGGGCAGGCGGACAGGCGAGCAGTACTTC

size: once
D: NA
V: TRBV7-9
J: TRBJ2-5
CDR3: CASSHSTETQYF
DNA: TGTGCCAGCAGCCATTCAACTGAGACCCAGTACTTC

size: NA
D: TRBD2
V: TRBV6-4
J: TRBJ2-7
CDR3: CASTRTSGISPTYEQYF
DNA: TGTGCCAGCACCCGGACTAGCGGGATATCTCCTACCTACGAGCAGTACTTC

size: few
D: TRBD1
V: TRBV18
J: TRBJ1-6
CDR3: CASSLDRGLSPLHF
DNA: TGTGCCAGCTCCCTAGACAGGGGGCTATCACCCCTCCACTTT

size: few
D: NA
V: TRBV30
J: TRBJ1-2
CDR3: CAWSVGIGGYTF
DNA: TGTGCCTGGAGTGTGGGCATCGGAGGCTACACCTTC

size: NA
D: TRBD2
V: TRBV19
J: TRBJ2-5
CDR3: CASSTRAGRVETQYF
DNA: TGTGCCAGTAGTACCCGAGCGGGGCGGGTAGAGACCCAGTACTTC

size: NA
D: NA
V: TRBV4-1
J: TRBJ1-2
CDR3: CASSQQDRDYGYTF
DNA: TGCGCCAGCAGCCAGCAAGACAGAGACTATGGCTACACCTTC